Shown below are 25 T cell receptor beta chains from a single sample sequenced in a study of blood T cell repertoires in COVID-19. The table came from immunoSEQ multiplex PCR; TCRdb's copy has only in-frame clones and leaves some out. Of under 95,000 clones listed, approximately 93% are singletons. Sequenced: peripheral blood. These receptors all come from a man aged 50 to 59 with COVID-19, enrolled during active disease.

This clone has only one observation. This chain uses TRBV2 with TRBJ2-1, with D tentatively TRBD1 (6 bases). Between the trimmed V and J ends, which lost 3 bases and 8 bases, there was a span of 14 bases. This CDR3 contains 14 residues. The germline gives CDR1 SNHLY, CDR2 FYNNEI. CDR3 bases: TGTGCCAGCAGTGACAGGGGCCCTCGGGATGAGCAGTTCTTC. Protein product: CASSDRGPRDEQFF.

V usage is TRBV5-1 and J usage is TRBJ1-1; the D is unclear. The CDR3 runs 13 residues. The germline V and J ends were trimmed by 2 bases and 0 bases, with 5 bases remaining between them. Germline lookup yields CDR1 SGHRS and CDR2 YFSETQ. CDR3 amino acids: CASSFNMNTEAFF. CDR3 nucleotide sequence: TGCGCCAGCAGCTTTAACATGAACACTGAAGCTTTCTTT.

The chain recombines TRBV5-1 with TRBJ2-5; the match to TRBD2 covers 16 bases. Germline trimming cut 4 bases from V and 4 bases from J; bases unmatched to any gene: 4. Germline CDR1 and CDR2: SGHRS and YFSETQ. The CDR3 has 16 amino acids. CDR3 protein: CASSTGTSGGGETQYF. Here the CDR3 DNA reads TGCGCCAGCAGCACCGGGACTAGCGGGGGGGGAGAGACCCAGTACTTC.

The DNA of the CDR3 is TGCGCCAGCAGCTGGGGCGGGAACGGTGAGCAGTTCTTC. It translates to CASSWGGNGEQFF. The chain couples TRBV5-1 to TRBJ2-1; TRBD2 might be the D (6 bases). The CDR3 length is 13 residues. CDR1 is SGHRS, CDR2 YFSETQ, per germline. V lost 3 bases to trimming and J lost 9 bases, with 13 bases between them.

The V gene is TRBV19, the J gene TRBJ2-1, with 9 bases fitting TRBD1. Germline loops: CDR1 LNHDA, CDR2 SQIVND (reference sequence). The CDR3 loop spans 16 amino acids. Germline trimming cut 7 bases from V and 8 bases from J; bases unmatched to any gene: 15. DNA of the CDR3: TGTGCCAGTACTATGAACGTACAGGGGGCTCGGGATGAGCAGTTCTTC. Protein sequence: CASTMNVQGARDEQFF.

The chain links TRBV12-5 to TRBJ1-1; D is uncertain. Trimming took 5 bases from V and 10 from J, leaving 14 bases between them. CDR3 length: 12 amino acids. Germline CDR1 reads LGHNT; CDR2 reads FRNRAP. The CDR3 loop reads CASGTDPRRAFF. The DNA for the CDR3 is TGTGCTAGTGGTACAGACCCCCGACGAGCTTTCTTT.

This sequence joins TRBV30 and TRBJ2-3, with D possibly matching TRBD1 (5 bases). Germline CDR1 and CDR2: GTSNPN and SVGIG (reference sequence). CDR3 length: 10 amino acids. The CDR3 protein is CALGANPQYF. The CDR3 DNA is TGTGCGCTTGGGGCCAACCCGCAGTATTTT.

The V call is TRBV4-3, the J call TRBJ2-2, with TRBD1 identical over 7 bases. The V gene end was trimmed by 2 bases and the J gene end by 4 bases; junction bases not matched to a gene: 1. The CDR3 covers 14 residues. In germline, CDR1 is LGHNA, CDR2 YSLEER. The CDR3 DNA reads TGCGCCAGCAGCCAAAGACAGGGCACCGGGGAGCTGTTTTTT. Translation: CASSQRQGTGELFF.

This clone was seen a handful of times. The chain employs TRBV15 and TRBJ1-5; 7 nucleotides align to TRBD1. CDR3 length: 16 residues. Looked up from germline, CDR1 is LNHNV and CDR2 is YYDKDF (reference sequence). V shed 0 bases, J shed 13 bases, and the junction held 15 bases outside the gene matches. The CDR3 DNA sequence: TGTGCCACCAGCAGAGAGATAGGGGGACAGATTCAGGTTCAGCATTTT. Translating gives CATSREIGGQIQVQHF. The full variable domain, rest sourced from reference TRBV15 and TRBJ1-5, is DAMVIQNPRYQVTQFGKPVTLSCSQTLNHNVMYWYQQKSSQAPKLLFHYYDKDFNNEADTPDNFQSRRPNTSFCFLDIRSPGLGDTAMYLCATSREIGGQIQVQHFGDGTRLSIL.

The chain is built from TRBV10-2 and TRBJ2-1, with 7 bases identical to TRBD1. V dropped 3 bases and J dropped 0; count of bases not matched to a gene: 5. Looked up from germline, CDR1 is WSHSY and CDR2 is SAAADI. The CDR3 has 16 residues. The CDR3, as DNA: TGCGCCAGCAGTGACCCGACAGGGATCTCCTACAATGAGCAGTTCTTC. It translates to CASSDPTGISYNEQFF.

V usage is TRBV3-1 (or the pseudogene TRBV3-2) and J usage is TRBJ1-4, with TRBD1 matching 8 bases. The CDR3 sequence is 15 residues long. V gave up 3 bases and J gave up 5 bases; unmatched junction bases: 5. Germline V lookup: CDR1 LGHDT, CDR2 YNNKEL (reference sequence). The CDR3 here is CASSQNSGGNEKLFF. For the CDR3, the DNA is TGTGCCAGCAGCCAGAACTCAGGGGGCAATGAAAAACTGTTTTTT.

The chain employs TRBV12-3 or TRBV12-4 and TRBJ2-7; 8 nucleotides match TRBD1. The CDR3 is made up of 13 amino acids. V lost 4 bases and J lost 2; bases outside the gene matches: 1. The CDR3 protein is CASSSRGPYEQYF. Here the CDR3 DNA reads TGTGCCAGCAGTTCCAGGGGGCCCTACGAGCAGTACTTC.

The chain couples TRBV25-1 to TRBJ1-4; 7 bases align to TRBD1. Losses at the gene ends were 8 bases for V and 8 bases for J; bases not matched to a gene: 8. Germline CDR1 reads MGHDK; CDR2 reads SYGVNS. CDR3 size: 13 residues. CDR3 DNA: TGTGCCAGCCATACAGGGGATTCGGAAAAACTGTTTTTT. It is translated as CASHTGDSEKLFF.

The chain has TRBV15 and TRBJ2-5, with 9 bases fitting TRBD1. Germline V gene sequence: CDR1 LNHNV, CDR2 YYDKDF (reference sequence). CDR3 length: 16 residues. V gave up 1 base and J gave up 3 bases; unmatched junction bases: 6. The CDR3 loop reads CATSRAYRGREETQYF. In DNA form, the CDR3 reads TGTGCCACCAGCAGAGCCTACAGGGGGCGCGAAGAGACCCAGTACTTC.

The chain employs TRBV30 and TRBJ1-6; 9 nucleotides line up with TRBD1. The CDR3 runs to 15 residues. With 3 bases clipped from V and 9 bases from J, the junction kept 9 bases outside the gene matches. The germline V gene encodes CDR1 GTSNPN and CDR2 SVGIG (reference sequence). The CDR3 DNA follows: TGTGCCTGGAGATTCACAGGGGGCGCCGGTTCACCCCTCCACTTT. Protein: CAWRFTGGAGSPLHF.

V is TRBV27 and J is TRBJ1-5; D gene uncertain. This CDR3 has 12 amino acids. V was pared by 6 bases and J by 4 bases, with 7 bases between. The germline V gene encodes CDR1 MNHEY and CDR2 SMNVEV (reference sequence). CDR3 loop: CASRRGNQPQHF. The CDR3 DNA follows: TGTGCCAGCAGAAGAGGTAATCAGCCCCAGCATTTT.

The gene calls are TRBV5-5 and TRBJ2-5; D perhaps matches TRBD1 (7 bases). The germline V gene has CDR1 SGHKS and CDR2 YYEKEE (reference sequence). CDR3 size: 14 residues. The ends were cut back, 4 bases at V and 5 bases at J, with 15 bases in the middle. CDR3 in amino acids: CASSHWRGLETQYF. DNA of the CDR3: TGTGCCAGCAGCCACTGGAGGGGGCTTGAGACCCAGTACTTC.

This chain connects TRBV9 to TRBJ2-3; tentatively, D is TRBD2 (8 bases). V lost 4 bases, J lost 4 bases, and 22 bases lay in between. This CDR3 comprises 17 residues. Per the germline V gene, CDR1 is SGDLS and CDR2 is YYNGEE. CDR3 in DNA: TGTGCCAGCAGCAAGGCTAGCGGGCCAGGGGGGGCAGATACGCAGTATTTT. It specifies CASSKASGPGGADTQYF.

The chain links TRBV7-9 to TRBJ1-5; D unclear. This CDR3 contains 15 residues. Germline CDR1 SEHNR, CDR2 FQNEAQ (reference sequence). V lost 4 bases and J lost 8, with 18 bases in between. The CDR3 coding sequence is TGTGCCAGCAGCTCGGACTCCCTGTTGCAGGAGCCCCAGCATTTT. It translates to CASSSDSLLQEPQHF.

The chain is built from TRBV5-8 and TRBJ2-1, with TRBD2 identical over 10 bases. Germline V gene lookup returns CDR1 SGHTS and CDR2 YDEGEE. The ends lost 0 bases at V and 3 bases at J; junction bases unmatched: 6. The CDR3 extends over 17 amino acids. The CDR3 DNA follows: TGTGCCAGCAGCTTGGAAGGTCTAGCGGGAGTCTACAATGAGCAGTTCTTC. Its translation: CASSLEGLAGVYNEQFF. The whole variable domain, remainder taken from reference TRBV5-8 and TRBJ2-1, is EAGVTQSPTHLIKTRGQQATLRCSPISGHTSVYWYQQALGLGLQFLLWYDEGEERNRGNFPPRFSGRQFPNYSSELNVNALELEDSALYLCASSLEGLAGVYNEQFFGPGTRLTVL.

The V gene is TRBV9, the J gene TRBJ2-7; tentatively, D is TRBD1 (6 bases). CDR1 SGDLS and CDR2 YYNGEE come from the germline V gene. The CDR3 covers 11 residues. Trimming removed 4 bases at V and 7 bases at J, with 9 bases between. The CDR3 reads CASSSQGEQYF. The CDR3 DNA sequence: TGTGCCAGCAGCTCGCAGGGGGAGCAGTACTTC.

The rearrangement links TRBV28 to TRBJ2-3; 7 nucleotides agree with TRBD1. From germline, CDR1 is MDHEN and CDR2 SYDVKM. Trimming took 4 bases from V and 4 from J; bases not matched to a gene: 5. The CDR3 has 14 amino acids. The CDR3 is CASSSTGRPDTQYF. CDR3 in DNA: TGTGCCAGCAGTTCGACAGGGCGGCCAGATACGCAGTATTTT.

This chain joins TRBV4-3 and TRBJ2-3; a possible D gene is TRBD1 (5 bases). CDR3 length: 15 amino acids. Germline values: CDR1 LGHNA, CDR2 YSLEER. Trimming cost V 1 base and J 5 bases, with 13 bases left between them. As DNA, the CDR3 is TGCGCCAGCAGCCAAGGGGGAACAGGCCTAGATACGCAGTATTTT. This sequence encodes CASSQGGTGLDTQYF.

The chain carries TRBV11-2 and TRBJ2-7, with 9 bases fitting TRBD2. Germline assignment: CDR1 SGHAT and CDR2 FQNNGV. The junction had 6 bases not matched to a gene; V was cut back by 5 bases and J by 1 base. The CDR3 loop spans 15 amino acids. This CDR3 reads CASSPILAGSYEQYF. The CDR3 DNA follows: TGTGCCAGCAGCCCAATCCTAGCGGGATCCTACGAGCAGTACTTC.

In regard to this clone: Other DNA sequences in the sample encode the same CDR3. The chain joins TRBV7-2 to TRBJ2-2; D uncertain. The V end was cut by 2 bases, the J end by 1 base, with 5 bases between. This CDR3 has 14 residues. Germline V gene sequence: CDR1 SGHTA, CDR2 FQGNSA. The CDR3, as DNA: TGTGCCAGCAGCTTATCGGGGAACACCGGGGAGCTGTTTTTT. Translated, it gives CASSLSGNTGELFF.